This T cell receptor (beta chain) was captured by sequencing in a study of a mutant IDH1 vaccine in newly diagnosed glioma. Overall study: Males made up roughly 62% and females roughly 40% of treated patients, whose mean age was approximately 43 years. It was radiotherapy, temozolomide, or both that patients received previously, with most receiving both. Broader study findings: Pseudoprogression showed no apparent link to changes in top peripheral T cell clonotypes. Evidence of vaccine-induced immune responses was documented in about 93% of patients.

Germline CDR1 reads MNHEY; CDR2 reads SMNVEV (reference sequence). The junction had 9 bases not matched to a gene; V was cut back by 5 bases and J by 4 bases. CDR3 length: 16 amino acids. As to time point: baseline, week 1 (first vaccination visit). As for treatment: pre-vaccination baseline after standard-of-care therapy. Note on this clone: Its specificity is unknown.

This table comes from immunoSEQ multiplex PCR, and its TCRdb copy is limited to in-frame clones, with some not included. The table includes 50,000 to 75,000 clones, 75% to 95% detected once. This clonotype was obtained from a man in his fifties with glioma. The sample was PBMCs, taken from a glioma patient treated with radiotherapy, temozolomide or both. The genes are TRBV27 and TRBJ2-1; 9 bases line up with TRBD2. The CDR3 nucleotides are TGTGCCAGCAGTAGTGTACTGCGGGAGGGGTACAATGAGCAGTTCTTC. Translation: CASSSVLREGYNEQFF.